The TCR beta chain described here comes from a study of T cells after somatic rescue of genetic block (dated by TCRdb to about 2020). In the study overall: What the study looked at was long-term robustness, specifically in a T-cell system that came about through somatic rescue of a genetic block in T-cell development.

Turning to this clone: Its antigen has not been determined. It has no much larger one-base neighbor in the sample; base qualities were not kept.

Per the germline V gene (reference sequence), GTSNPN is the CDR1 and SVGIG is the CDR2. V is clipped by 3 bases and J by 6 bases, and the sequence between their germline boundaries is 12 bases long. From cysteine to phenylalanine, the CDR3 is 13 amino acids long. Only the CDR3 DNA is retained, 39 bases long and in frame from the first base. Library preparation used the immunoSEQ multiplex PCR assay. This immuneACCESS table, as held by TCRdb, lists in-frame sequences with V and J called but not all clones. Of the missing ones, under half trace to an unresolved V gene in checked studies; the others have no known cause. The sample data list about 14,000 clones, and 70% to 80% of these were observed just once. The ten largest make up 14% of the sample.

The sequence joins TRBV30 to TRBJ1-5; too little of a D gene remains to name it. This clonotype was sampled from a boy aged 5-17 years. Material for sequencing was peripheral blood mononuclear cells (PBMCs). The DNA sequence reads TGTGCCTGGAGCGAAGACTGGGGTCAGCCCCAGCATTTT. The encoded protein is CAWSEDWGQPQHF.